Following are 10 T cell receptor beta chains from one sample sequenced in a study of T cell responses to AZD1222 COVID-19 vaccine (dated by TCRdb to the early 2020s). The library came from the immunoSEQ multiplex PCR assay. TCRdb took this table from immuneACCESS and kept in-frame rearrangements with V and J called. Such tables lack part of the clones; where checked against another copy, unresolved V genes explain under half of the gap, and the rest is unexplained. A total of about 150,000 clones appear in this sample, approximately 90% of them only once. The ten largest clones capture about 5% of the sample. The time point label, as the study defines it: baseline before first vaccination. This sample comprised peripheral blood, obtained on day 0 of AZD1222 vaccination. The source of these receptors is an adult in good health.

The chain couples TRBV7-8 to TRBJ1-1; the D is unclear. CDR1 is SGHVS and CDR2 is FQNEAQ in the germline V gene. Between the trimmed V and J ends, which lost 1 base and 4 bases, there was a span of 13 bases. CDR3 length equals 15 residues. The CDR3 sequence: CASSLGAGGITEAFF. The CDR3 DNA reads TGTGCCAGCAGCTTAGGTGCGGGAGGCATCACTGAAGCTTTCTTT.

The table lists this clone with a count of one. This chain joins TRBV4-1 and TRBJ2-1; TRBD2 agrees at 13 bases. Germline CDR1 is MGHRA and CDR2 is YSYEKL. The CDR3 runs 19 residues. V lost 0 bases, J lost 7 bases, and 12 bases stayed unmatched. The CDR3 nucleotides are TGCGCCAGCAGCCAAGAAGGGGGCTGGAGGACTAGCGGGAGAAATGAGCAGTTCTTC. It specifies CASSQEGGWRTSGRNEQFF.

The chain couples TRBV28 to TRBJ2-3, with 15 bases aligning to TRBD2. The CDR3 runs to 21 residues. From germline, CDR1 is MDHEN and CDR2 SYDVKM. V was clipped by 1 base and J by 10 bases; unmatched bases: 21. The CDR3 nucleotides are TGTGCCAGCAGTTTATTGCGGTGGGCGGGACTAGCGGGAGGCAACCAACACGCGCAGTATTTT. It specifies CASSLLRWAGLAGGNQHAQYF.

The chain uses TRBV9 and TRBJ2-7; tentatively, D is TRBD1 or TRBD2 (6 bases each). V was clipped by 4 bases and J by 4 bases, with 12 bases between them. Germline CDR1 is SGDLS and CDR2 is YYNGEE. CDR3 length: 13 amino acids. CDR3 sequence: CASSPGDSYEQYF. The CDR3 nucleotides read TGTGCCAGCAGCCCAGGGGACTCTTACGAGCAGTACTTC. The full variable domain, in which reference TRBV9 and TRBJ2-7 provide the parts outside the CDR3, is DSGVTQTPKHLITATGQRVTLRCSPRSGDLSVYWYQQSLDQGLQFLIQYYNGEERAKGNILERFSAQQFPDLHSELNLSSLELGDSALYFCASSPGDSYEQYFGPGTRLTVT.

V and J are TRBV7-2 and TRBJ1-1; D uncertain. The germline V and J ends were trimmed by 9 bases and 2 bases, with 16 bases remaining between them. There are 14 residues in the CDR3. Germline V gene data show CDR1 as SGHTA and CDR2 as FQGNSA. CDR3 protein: CASQRTNKNTEAFF. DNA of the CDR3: TGTGCCAGTCAGAGGACGAACAAAAACACTGAAGCTTTCTTT.

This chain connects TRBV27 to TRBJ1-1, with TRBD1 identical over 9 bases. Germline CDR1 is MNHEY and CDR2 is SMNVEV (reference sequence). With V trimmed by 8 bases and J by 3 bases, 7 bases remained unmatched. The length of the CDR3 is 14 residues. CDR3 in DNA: TGTGCCAGCCAGGGGACAGGGCGGGACACTGAAGCTTTCTTT. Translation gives CASQGTGRDTEAFF.

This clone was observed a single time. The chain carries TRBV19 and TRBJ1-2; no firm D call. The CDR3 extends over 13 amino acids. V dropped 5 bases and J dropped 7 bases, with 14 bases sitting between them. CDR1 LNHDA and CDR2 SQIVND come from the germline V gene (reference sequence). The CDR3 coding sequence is TGTGCCAGTAGTTCCGCACCTAGGGCTGGCTACACCTTC. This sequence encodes CASSSAPRAGYTF.

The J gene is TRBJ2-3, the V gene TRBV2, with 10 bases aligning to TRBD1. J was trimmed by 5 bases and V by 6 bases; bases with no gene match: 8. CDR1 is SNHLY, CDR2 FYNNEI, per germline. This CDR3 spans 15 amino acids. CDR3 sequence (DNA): TGTGCCAGCAGCCCCGGGACAGGGGCTGGAGATACGCAGTATTTT. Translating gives CASSPGTGAGDTQYF.

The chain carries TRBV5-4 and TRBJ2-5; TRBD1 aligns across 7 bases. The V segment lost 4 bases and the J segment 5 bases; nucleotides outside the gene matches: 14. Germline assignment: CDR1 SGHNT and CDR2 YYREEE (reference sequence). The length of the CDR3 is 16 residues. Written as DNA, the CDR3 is TGTGCCAGCAGCCAGAAGACTAACAGGGGAGCGGAGACCCAGTACTTC. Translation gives CASSQKTNRGAETQYF.

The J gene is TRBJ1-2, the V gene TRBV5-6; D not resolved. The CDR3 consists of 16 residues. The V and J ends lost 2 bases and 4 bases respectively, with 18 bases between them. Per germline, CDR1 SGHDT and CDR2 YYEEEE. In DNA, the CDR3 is TGTGCCAGCAGCTTAGGTGTGGATTTTTACGTCTATGGCTACACCTTC. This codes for CASSLGVDFYVYGYTF.